This entry describes one TCR beta chain. Antigen specificity is unknown. The data stem from a study of vaccination effects on CD4 cells after COVID-19. Findings and caveats of the study: Clones of infection and vaccine origin contracted markedly late after vaccination.

TCRdb's copy holds only in-frame clones and misses some; the assay was immunoSEQ multiplex PCR. The table has 35,000 to 50,000 clones, 70% to 80% seen once. There are 14 residues in the CDR3. V lost 5 bases to trimming and J lost 4 bases; unmatched junction nucleotides: 6. Germline V gives CDR1 LNHDA, CDR2 SQIVND (reference sequence). Pools of viral peptides were used by the ViraFEST assay to expand antigen-specific CD4+ T cells ahead of sequencing. It was after 10 days of culture that CD4+ T cells were isolated. Vaccinees lacked prior SARS-CoV-2 infection and tested negative for nucleocapsid antibodies.

The rearrangement uses TRBV19 and TRBJ1-2; 8 nucleotides match TRBD1. The sequencing here drew on CD4+ T cells from PBMCs cultured with SARS-CoV-2 spike peptides, taken before COVID-19 vaccination. The source is a human donor who received a COVID-19 vaccine. Written as DNA, the CDR3 is TGTGCCAGTAGTCCCGGACAGGGAGGCTATGGCTACACCTTC. Its protein product is CASSPGQGGYGYTF.